Below are 5 T cell receptor beta chains sequenced from a single sample in a study of cytomegalovirus exposure and HLA in healthy donors. 13 Jbeta primers and 60 Vbeta primers were used for the PCR. Sequencing used immunoSEQ multiplex PCR; TCRdb keeps in-frame clones, though not all of them. The sample carries 150,000 to 200,000 clones, 70% to 90% recorded once. Sequenced: PBMCs. The source of these receptors is a woman between 18 and 29 years old in good health and CMV-seronegative.

J is TRBJ2-2 and V is TRBV1; TRBD2 is the table's D call, not checked against the DNA. TRBV1 is tagged as a pseudogene. The CDR3 has 19 residues. The CDR3 region has the DNA TGCACCAGCAGCCGGATAGGACTAGCGGGAGCGTCGAACACCGGGGAGCTGTTTTTT. As protein: CTSSRIGLAGASNTGELFF.

The CDR3 reads CASDRWTSGSTDTQYF. DNA of the CDR3: TGTGCCAGTGACCGTTGGACTAGCGGGAGCACAGATACGCAGTATTTT. This sequence joins TRBV19 and TRBJ2-3; 11 bases map to TRBD2. Per germline, CDR1 LNHDA and CDR2 SQIVND (reference sequence). The ends lost 8 bases at V and 0 bases at J; junction bases unmatched: 7. The CDR3 is 16 amino acids.

V is TRBV5-6 and J is TRBJ2-1; 8 bases map to TRBD2. V lost 4 bases to trimming and J lost 9 bases; unmatched junction nucleotides: 9. Germline V gene sequence: CDR1 SGHDT, CDR2 YYEEEE. CDR3 length: 14 amino acids. This chain's CDR3 is CASSRLTSEGEQFF. The CDR3 DNA reads as TGTGCCAGCAGCCGATTGACTAGCGAGGGTGAGCAGTTCTTC.

The chain joins TRBV6-1 to TRBJ2-4; TRBD2 is a possible D gene (6 bases). The germline V gene encodes CDR1 MNHNS and CDR2 SASEGT. The CDR3 runs to 12 residues. V lost 4 bases and J 10 bases, leaving 11 bases between the germline ends. This CDR3 reads CASSGGVAIQYF. The CDR3 coding sequence is TGTGCCAGCAGTGGGGGGGTAGCGATTCAGTACTTC.

This clone was detected a few times. The chain carries TRBV18 and TRBJ2-5, with 9 bases identical to TRBD1. J was trimmed by 5 bases and V by 2 bases; bases with no gene match: 9. The CDR3 consists of 16 residues. Germline assignment: CDR1 KGHSH and CDR2 LQKENI. The CDR3, as DNA: TGTGCCAGCTCACCAGCGCTCGGGACAGGGAAGGAGACCCAGTACTTC. This sequence encodes CASSPALGTGKETQYF.